This T cell receptor (beta chain) comes out of a study of blood T cell repertoires in COVID-19. The wider study: Material from acute and convalescent COVID-19 was sourced from the United States, Italy and Spain. T cells, B-cell-depleted T cells, or PBMCs supplied cDNA or gDNA.

Authors' methods: Reference gene primer amplification gave estimated nucleated cell counts. Produced via immunoSEQ multiplex PCR; TCRdb's table is partial and in-frame only. D and trimming were read from the DNA, whereas the V and J calls and clone size are those reported in that table. The top ten clones hold roughly 3.1% of a sample with roughly 43,000 clones, around 89% of them seen once. The CDR3 is 15 amino acids. The germline CDR1 and CDR2 sequences are PRHDT and FYEKMQ (reference sequence). V was clipped by 0 bases and J by 3 bases, with 12 bases between them. The sequencing input was peripheral blood. The origin of this receptor is a man over 45 with active COVID-19. This rearrangement joins TRBV13 to TRBJ2-7; maybe TRBD1 (7 bases). The CDR3 sequence is CASSLGQGGHYEQYF. The CDR3 DNA is TGTGCCAGCAGCTTAGGCCAGGGGGGACACTACGAGCAGTACTTC.